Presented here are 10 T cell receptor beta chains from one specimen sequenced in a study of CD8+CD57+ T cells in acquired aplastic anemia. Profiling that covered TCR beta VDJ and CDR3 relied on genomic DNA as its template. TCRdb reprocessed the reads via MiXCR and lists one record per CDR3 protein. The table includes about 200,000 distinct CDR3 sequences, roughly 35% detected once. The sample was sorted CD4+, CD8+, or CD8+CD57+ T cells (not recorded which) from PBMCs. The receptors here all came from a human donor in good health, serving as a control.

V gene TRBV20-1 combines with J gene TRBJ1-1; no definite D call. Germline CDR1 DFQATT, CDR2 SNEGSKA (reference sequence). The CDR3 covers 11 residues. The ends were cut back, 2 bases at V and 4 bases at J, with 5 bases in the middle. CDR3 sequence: CSARPSTEAFF. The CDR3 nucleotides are TGCAGTGCTAGACCCTCCACTGAAGCTTTCTTT.

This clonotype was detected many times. The CDR3 protein is CASARLQGNTEAFF. CDR3 DNA: TGCGCCAGCGCCCGTTTACAGGGGAACACTGAAGCTTTCTTT. This chain joins TRBV5-1 and TRBJ1-1; D perhaps matches TRBD1 (6 bases). The ends were cut back, 7 bases at V and 1 base at J, with 14 bases in the middle. This CDR3 is 14 amino acids long. Germline CDR1 and CDR2: SGHRS and YFSETQ.

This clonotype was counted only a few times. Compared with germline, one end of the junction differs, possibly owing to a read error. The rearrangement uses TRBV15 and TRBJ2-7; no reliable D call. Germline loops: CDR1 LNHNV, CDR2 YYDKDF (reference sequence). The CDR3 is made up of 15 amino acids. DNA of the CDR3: TGTGCCACCAGCAGAGAACGACCGGGCACCTACGAGCAGTACTTT. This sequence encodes CATSRERPGTYEQYF.

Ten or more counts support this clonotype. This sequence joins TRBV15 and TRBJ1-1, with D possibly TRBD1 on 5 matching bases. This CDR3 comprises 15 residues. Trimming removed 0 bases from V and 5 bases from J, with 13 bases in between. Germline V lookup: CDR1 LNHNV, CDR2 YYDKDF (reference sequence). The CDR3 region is CATSREAYGGTEAFF. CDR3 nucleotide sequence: TGTGCCACCAGCAGAGAGGCTTATGGGGGGACTGAAGCTTTCTTT.

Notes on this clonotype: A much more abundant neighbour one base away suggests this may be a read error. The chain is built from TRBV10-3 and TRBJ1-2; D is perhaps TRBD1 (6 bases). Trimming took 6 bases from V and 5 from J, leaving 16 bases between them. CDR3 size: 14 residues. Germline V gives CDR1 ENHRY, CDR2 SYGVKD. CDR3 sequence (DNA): TGTGCCATCAGGTCAGGGGAAACCGTTTATGGCTACACCTTC. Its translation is CAIRSGETVYGYTF.

CDR3 loop: CASSLVLAGGLNEQFF. The DNA of the CDR3 is TGTGCCAGCAGCTTAGTTCTAGCGGGAGGGCTGAATGAGCAGTTCTTC. This chain uses TRBV11-1 with TRBJ2-1; 12 bases fit TRBD2. Per germline, CDR1 SGHAT and CDR2 FQDESV (reference sequence). After removal of 1 base from V and 7 bases from J, the junction contained 5 bases not matched to a gene. The CDR3 extends over 16 amino acids.

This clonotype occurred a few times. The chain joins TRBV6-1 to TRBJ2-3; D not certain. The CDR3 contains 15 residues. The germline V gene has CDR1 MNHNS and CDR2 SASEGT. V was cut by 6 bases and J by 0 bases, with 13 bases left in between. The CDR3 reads CASSLRAQSTDTQYF. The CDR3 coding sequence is TGTGCCAGCAGCCTCCGGGCCCAGAGCACAGATACGCAGTATTTT.

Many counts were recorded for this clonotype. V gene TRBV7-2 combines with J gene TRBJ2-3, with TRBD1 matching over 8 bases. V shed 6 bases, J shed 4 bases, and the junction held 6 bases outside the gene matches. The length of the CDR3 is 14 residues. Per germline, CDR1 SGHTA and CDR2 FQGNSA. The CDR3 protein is CASRTGRGPDTQYF. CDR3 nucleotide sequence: TGTGCCAGCAGGACGGGCAGGGGGCCAGATACGCAGTATTTT.

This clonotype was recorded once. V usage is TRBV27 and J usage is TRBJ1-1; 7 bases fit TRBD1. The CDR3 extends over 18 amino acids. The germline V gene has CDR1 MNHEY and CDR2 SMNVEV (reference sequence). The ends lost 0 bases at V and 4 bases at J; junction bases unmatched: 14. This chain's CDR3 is CASSLSGLQRGRVTEAFF. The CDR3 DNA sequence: TGTGCCAGCAGTTTATCGGGTTTGCAAAGGGGGCGCGTCACTGAAGCTTTCTTT.

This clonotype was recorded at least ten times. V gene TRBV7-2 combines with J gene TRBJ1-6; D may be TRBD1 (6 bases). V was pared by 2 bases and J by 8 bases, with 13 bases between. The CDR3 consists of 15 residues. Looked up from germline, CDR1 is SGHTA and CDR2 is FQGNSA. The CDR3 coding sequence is TGTGCCAGCAGCTTACAGGGGAACGGATATTCACCCCTCCACTTT. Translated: CASSLQGNGYSPLHF. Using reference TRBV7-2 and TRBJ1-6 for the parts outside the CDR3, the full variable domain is GAGVSQSPSNKVTEKGKDVELRCDPISGHTALYWYRQSLGQGLEFLIYFQGNSAPDKSGLPSDRFSAERTGGSVSTLTIQRTQQEDSAVYLCASSLQGNGYSPLHFGNGTRLTVT.